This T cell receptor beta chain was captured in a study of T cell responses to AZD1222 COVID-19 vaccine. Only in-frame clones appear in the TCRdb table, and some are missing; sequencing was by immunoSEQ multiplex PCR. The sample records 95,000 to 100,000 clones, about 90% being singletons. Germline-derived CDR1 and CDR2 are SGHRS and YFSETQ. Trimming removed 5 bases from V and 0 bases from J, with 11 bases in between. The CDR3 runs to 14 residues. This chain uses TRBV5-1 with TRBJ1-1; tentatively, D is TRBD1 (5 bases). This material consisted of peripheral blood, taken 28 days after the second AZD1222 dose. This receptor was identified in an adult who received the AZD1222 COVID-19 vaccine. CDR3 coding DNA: TGCGCCAGCAGGATCGGGGGAATGAACACTGAAGCTTTCTTT. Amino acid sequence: CASRIGGMNTEAFF. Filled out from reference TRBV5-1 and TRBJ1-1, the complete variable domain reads KAGVTQTPRYLIKTRGQQVTLSCSPISGHRSVSWYQQTPGQGLQFLFEYFSETQRNKGNFPGRFSGRQFSNSRSEMNVSTLELGDSALYLCASRIGGMNTEAFFGQGTRLTVV.